The sequence of this T cell receptor (beta chain) was determined in a study of T-cell memory formation after mild COVID-19. In TCRdb, the 5' RACE reads were re-called with MiXCR into one record per CDR3 protein. The data hold around 530,000 distinct CDR3 sequences, with approximately 21% observed a single time. V dropped 4 bases and J dropped 2; count of bases not matched to a gene: 15. The CDR3 has 18 amino acids. CDR1 and CDR2 (germline): SGHNT, YENEEA. This receptor was identified in an adult woman who had mild COVID-19 (a few samples of this study predate the infection). Cell type and time point are not known. This chain links TRBV11-3 with TRBJ2-7, with 9 bases identical to TRBD1. What was sequenced was PBMCs or a T cell subset sorted from them (not recorded which). The CDR3 loop reads CASSSRVTRTGVTYEQYF. The CDR3 nucleotides read TGTGCCAGCAGCTCCCGGGTAACCCGGACAGGGGTCACCTACGAGCAGTACTTC.